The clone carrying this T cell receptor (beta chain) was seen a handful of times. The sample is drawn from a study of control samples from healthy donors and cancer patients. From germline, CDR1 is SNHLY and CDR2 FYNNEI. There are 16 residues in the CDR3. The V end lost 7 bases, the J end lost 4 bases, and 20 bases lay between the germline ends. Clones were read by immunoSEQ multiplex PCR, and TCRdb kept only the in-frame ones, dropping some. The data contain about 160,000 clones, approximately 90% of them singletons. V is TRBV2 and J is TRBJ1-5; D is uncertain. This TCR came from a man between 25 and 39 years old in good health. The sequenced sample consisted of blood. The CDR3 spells CASTKTYMASNQPQHF. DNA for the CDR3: TGTGCCAGCACCAAGACTTATATGGCCTCTAATCAGCCCCAGCATTTT.